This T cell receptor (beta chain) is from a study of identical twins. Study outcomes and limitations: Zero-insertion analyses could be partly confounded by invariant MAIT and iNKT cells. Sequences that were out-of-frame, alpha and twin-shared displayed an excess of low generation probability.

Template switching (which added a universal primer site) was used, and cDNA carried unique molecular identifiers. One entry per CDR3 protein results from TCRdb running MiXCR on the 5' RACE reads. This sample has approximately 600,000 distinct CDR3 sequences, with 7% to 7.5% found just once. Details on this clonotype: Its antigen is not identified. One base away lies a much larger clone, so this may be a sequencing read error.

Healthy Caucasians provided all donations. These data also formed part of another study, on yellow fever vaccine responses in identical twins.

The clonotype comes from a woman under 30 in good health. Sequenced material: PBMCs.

The CDR3 spells CCARKSRGGENTGELFF. CDR3 DNA sequence: TGCTGTGCTAGAAAATCGCGGGGGGGCGAGAACACCGGGGAGCTGTTTTTT. The chain combines TRBV20-1 with TRBJ2-2; 9 bases line up with TRBD2. The CDR3 length is 17 residues. Germline loops: CDR1 DFQATT, CDR2 SNEGSKA (reference sequence).